These 24 T cell receptor beta chains were all obtained from the same sample, sequenced in a study of blood T cell repertoires in COVID-19 (dated by TCRdb to 2020 to 2022). Libraries came from the immunoSEQ multiplex PCR assay. In its TCRdb copy, this immuneACCESS table keeps in-frame sequences only and misses some clones. Where compared with another copy, unresolved V genes explain less than half of these, and the others have no known cause. The sample has some 68,000 clones on record, roughly 87% of them singletons. Together, the top ten hold around 3.6% of the sample. Sample: peripheral blood. The receptors were sampled from a woman aged 45-59 years with COVID-19, enrolled during active disease.

This sequence joins TRBV6-5 and TRBJ1-6; no reliable D call. The CDR3 loop spans 11 amino acids. Germline V gives CDR1 MNHEY, CDR2 SVGAGI. Trimming took off 5 bases at V and 9 bases at J, with 5 bases between the two ends. The CDR3 nucleotides are TGTGCCAGCAGTCTAGGTTCACCCCTCCACTTT. The encoded protein is CASSLGSPLHF.

This sequence joins TRBV19 and TRBJ1-2; TRBD1 is a possible D gene (5 bases). Between the trimmed V and J ends, which lost 7 bases and 5 bases, there was a span of 14 bases. The V gene's germline CDR1 is LNHDA and CDR2 SQIVND (reference sequence). CDR3 length: 13 residues. CDR3 sequence: CASNLAGYYGYTF. CDR3 DNA sequence: TGTGCCAGTAACCTGGCAGGGTATTATGGCTACACCTTC.

This clone has only one observation. CDR3 in amino acids: CASSLKVMDTSLFGYTF. The CDR3 DNA reads as TGTGCCAGCAGCCTAAAGGTGATGGACACCAGCCTCTTTGGCTACACCTTC. This chain links TRBV4-2 with TRBJ1-2, with a tentative D call TRBD1 (5 bases). The CDR3 runs 17 residues. In germline, CDR1 is LGHNA, CDR2 YNFKEQ. V lost 4 bases to trimming and J lost 7 bases, with 25 bases between them.

The chain employs TRBV24-1 and TRBJ2-5; D is unresolved. Deletions cut 7 bases from V and 0 bases from J, with 8 bases between. Germline V gene sequence: CDR1 KGHDR, CDR2 SFDVKD. This CDR3 region has 13 residues. The CDR3 nucleotides are TGTGCCACCAGCCGCGCGGACCAAGAGACCCAGTACTTC. Translation gives CATSRADQETQYF.

The chain combines TRBV4-2 with TRBJ2-7; 7 nucleotides line up with TRBD2. This CDR3 comprises 15 residues. Losses at the gene ends were 6 bases for V and 2 bases for J; bases not matched to a gene: 10. Germline values: CDR1 LGHNA, CDR2 YNFKEQ. CDR3 nucleotide sequence: TGTGCCAGCAGTACTGGGCTAGCGGAAACCTACGAGCAGTACTTC. This gives the protein CASSTGLAETYEQYF.

This clone came up once. The rearrangement joins TRBV13 to TRBJ1-1; unclear D gene. CDR1 and CDR2 from the germline V gene are PRHDT and FYEKMQ (reference sequence). CDR3 length: 12 residues. Trimming took 8 bases from V and 1 from J, leaving 8 bases between them. As DNA, the CDR3 is TGTGCCAGCGGTCCCAGGAACACTGAAGCTTTCTTT. This encodes CASGPRNTEAFF.

The chain combines TRBV9 with TRBJ2-2; 8 bases align to TRBD2. CDR1 and CDR2 (germline): SGDLS, YYNGEE. Losses at the gene ends were 7 bases for V and 1 base for J; bases not matched to a gene: 3. This CDR3 region has 14 residues. Here the CDR3 DNA reads TGTGCCAGCGGGGCGGGAGGGAACACCGGGGAGCTGTTTTTT. Its protein is CASGAGGNTGELFF.

This clone was observed a handful of times. This chain connects TRBV10-3 to TRBJ2-1; 11 nucleotides match TRBD2. Trimming took 0 bases from V and 16 from J; bases not matched to a gene: 8. The CDR3 loop spans 14 amino acids. CDR1 is ENHRY and CDR2 is SYGVKD in the germline V gene. The CDR3 sequence is CAISESIAGGPPFF. The CDR3, as DNA: TGTGCCATCAGTGAGTCGATAGCGGGAGGGCCTCCCTTCTTC.

The chain uses TRBV2 and TRBJ2-7; TRBD2 matches at 10 bases. The V and J ends lost 6 bases and 3 bases, in that order; junction bases with no gene match: 5. Germline V gives CDR1 SNHLY, CDR2 FYNNEI. This CDR3 region has 14 residues. CDR3 in DNA: TGTGCCAGCAGCCGACTAGCGGGCCACTACGAGCAGTACTTC. Protein: CASSRLAGHYEQYF.

Comments on this clone: Germline is not matched at one junction end, which may reflect a read error. The CDR3 DNA is TGTGCCAGTAGTTCGGGCACCGGGGAGCTGTTTTTT. It yields the protein CASSSGTGELFF. V and J are TRBV28 and TRBJ2-2; D gene unclear. The CDR3 runs to 12 residues. Germline V gene data show CDR1 as MDHEN and CDR2 as SYDVKM.

The V gene is TRBV6-1, the J gene TRBJ2-1, with D perhaps TRBD1 (6 bases). V shed 4 bases and J shed 4 bases, with 17 bases lying between them. The CDR3 loop spans 16 amino acids. Germline CDR1 MNHNS, CDR2 SASEGT. The CDR3: CASSGNRASSYNEQFF. The CDR3 DNA follows: TGTGCCAGCAGTGGCAACAGGGCCAGTTCTTACAATGAGCAGTTCTTC.

V and J are TRBV6-1 and TRBJ2-2; 7 bases fit TRBD1. Germline values: CDR1 MNHNS, CDR2 SASEGT. The CDR3 runs to 16 residues. V trimming: 4 bases; J trimming: 1 base; junction bases outside the gene matches: 6. The CDR3 is CASSGTGTVNTGELFF. CDR3 in DNA: TGTGCCAGCAGTGGCACCGGGACAGTGAACACCGGGGAGCTGTTTTTT.

This clone was detected once. The chain uses TRBV5-4 and TRBJ2-1; 8 bases fit TRBD2. There are 15 residues in the CDR3. The germline gives CDR1 SGHNT, CDR2 YYREEE (reference sequence). Germline trimming cut 4 bases from V and 7 bases from J; bases unmatched to any gene: 10. This chain's CDR3 is CASSRGSGARNEQFF. The CDR3, as DNA: TGTGCCAGCAGCCGAGGTAGCGGGGCAAGGAATGAGCAGTTCTTC.

The chain recombines TRBV12-3 or TRBV12-4 with TRBJ2-4, with D tentatively TRBD2 (5 bases). The CDR3 covers 12 residues. Trimming took 5 bases from V and 7 from J, leaving 9 bases between them. For the CDR3, the DNA is TGTGCCAGCAGTAAGGGAGTGAACATTCAGTACTTC. As protein: CASSKGVNIQYF.

The rearrangement uses TRBV7-2 and TRBJ2-1, with 11 positions matching TRBD1. Germline V gene sequence: CDR1 SGHTA, CDR2 FQGNSA. This CDR3 is 15 amino acids long. V was pared by 5 bases and J by 8 bases, with 8 bases of the junction left unmatched. This CDR3 reads CASSTTGTGGYEQFF. In nucleotides, the CDR3 is TGTGCCAGCAGCACGACCGGGACAGGGGGGTATGAGCAGTTCTTC.

The rearrangement joins TRBV7-8 to TRBJ2-1; maybe TRBD1 (7 bases). Germline-derived CDR1 and CDR2 are SGHVS and FQNEAQ. The CDR3 is made up of 17 amino acids. V lost 6 bases, J lost 9 bases, and 27 bases lay in between. This CDR3 reads CASSLRPGGRRSGEQFF. The CDR3 DNA reads TGTGCCAGCAGTCTTCGCCCAGGGGGGAGGAGGTCAGGTGAGCAGTTCTTC.

The gene calls are TRBV23-1 and TRBJ2-3, with 9 bases matching TRBD1. TRBV23-1 is noted as an ORF with a role that remains uncertain. CDR3 size: 15 residues. Trimming took 0 bases from V and 4 from J; bases not matched to a gene: 2. CDR3 sequence: CASSQSGTGPDTQYF. Written as DNA, the CDR3 is TGCGCCAGCAGTCAATCGGGGACAGGGCCAGATACGCAGTATTTT.

The chain is built from TRBV25-1 and TRBJ2-6; 10 bases line up with TRBD2. Germline loops: CDR1 MGHDK, CDR2 SYGVNS. This CDR3 has 18 amino acids. V gave up 2 bases and J gave up 0 bases; unmatched junction bases: 4. The CDR3 DNA reads TGTGCCAGCAGTGAAATAGCGGGAGGATACTCTGGGGCCAACGTCCTGACTTTC. It is translated as CASSEIAGGYSGANVLTF.

CDR3: CASSPRTSGLYNEQFF. For the CDR3, the DNA is TGTGCCAGCAGCCCCCGGACTAGCGGTTTATACAATGAGCAGTTCTTC. The chain joins TRBV11-2 to TRBJ2-1, with 10 bases lining up with TRBD2. This CDR3 comprises 16 residues. The V and J ends lost 5 bases and 4 bases, in that order; junction bases with no gene match: 8. Per germline, CDR1 SGHAT and CDR2 FQNNGV.

The chain combines TRBV5-1 with TRBJ1-1, with D perhaps TRBD1 (5 bases). From germline, CDR1 is SGHRS and CDR2 YFSETQ. Trimming removed 3 bases at V and 9 bases at J, with 18 bases between. This CDR3 has 14 amino acids. CDR3 coding DNA: TGCGCCAGCAGCTCCTCTACAGGTAACCCTCAAGCTTTCTTT. Amino acid sequence: CASSSSTGNPQAFF.

The chain carries TRBV7-9 and TRBJ2-7, with 10 bases that match TRBD1. Germline lookup yields CDR1 SEHNR and CDR2 FQNEAQ (reference sequence). V trimming: 7 bases; J trimming: 5 bases; junction bases outside the gene matches: 5. CDR3 length: 13 residues. The CDR3 DNA follows: TGTGCCAGCACCGGGACAGGGGAAAACGAGCAGTACTTC. This encodes CASTGTGENEQYF.

With regard to this clone: Mismatch with germline at one junction end may stem from a read error. The chain employs TRBV2 and TRBJ1-1, with D unclear. Germline CDR1 is SNHLY and CDR2 is FYNNEI. The CDR3 is made up of 8 amino acids. CDR3 DNA sequence: TGTGCCAGCAGAATAGACTACTTT. This translates into CASRIDYF.

This clone was counted only a few times. The chain is built from TRBV29-1 and TRBJ1-5; tentatively, D is TRBD1 (5 bases). CDR3 length: 13 residues. With 4 bases removed from V and 4 bases from J, the gap between germline ends came to 11 bases. CDR1 and CDR2 (germline): SQVTM, ANQGSEA. The DNA of the CDR3 is TGCAGCGTTGTGGACACCTGGAATCAGCCCCAGCATTTT. It is translated as CSVVDTWNQPQHF.

The chain is built from TRBV4-3 and TRBJ1-6; 11 nucleotides align to TRBD1. Germline V CDR1 and CDR2: LGHNA, YSLEER. The CDR3 spans 16 residues. Unmatched junction bases numbered 7, after V lost 3 bases and J lost 9 bases. CDR3 sequence reads: CASSHTTGTGGSPLHF. CDR3 bases: TGCGCCAGCAGCCATACTACCGGGACAGGGGGTTCACCCCTCCACTTT.